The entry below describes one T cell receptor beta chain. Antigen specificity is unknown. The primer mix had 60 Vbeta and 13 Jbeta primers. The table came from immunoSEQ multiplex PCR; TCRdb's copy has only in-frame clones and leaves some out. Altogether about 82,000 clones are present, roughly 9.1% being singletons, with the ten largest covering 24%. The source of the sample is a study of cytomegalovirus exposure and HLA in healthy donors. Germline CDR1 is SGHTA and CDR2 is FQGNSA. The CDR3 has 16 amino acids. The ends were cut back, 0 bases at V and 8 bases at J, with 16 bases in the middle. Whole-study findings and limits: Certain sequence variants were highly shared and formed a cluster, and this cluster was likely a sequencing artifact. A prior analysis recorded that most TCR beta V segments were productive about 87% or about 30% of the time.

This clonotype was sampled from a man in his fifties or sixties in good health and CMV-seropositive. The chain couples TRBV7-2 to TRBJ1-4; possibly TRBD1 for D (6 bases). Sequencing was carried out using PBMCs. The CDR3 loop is CASSLASLGAGEKLFF. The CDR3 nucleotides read TGTGCCAGCAGCTTAGCATCCCTGGGGGCCGGGGAAAAACTGTTTTTT.